The subject of this entry is one TCR beta chain. This clonotype was recorded many times. No cognate antigen has been identified for it. Base quality data are lacking; no much larger clone is found one base away. TCR beta VDJ combination and CDR3 sequence profiling used genomic DNA as the template. TCR repertoire sequencing was run on an Illumina HiSeq 2000. The published analysis was carried out like this. TRBV/TRBJ rearrangement plots, CDR3 size and DJ length profiles, and Simpson's diversity index were used to assess repertoires. The most abundant DNA sequence in the deep sequencing data was taken as the immunodominant clone. CDR3 amino acid sequences were checked for sharing between subjects and were compared against published repertoires and the VDJdb database. The public reads were reanalyzed by TCRdb: fastp trimming at Q25, MiXCR alignment, in-frame beta chains only. Each record represents a unique CDR3 protein, reported with the most common genes and DNA among its rows. The V and J calls and clone size come from TCRdb's table, not from the authors' own analysis. In all, the sample holds roughly 220,000 distinct CDR3 sequences, and around three fifths of those were seen once. Together, the top ten hold 58% of the sample.

This sample was included in a study of CD8+CD57+ T cells in acquired aplastic anemia (dated by TCRdb to 2017 to 2018). The study in broad terms: On average, sorted CD4+ and CD8+ cells yielded roughly 3.4 ug of extracted DNA, with a range of roughly 0.17 to 27.4 ug. CD8+CD57+ expansion was defined as a frequency above the mean frequency observed in healthy subjects. Points the paper makes about the study in general: CD8+ Simpson's diversity did not differ significantly between patients and healthy controls (P=0.060). Around 30 CD8+ CDR3 sequences were found in both patients and controls but appeared to be highly expressed in patients and within the immunodominant clones of the patients.

The trim is 7 bases for V and 1 base for J, with a gap of 7 bases between the germline ends. In the germline V gene (reference sequence), CDR1 corresponds to LNHDA and CDR2 to SQIVND. The CDR3, cysteine through phenylalanine, is 13 amino acids long. The sequence is cut down to CDR3 DNA, 39 bases in frame from base 1. The patients picked for sequencing were ones in whom flow cytometry had shown an expansion of CD8+CD57+ cells. Severe acquired aplastic anemia was diagnosed in all patients according to International Study of Aplastic Anemia and Agranulocytosis and Camitta criteria. No therapy had been received by the patients at the time of blood sampling. In this study, sorted CD4+ and CD8+ T cells from the blood of healthy subjects and of severe aplastic anemia patients had their TCR repertoires deep-sequenced. Patients were enrolled under clinicaltrials.gov protocols 00001620, 01623167, 00001397, 00071045, 00081523 and 00961064 in the USA. Ficoll-Paque density gradient centrifugation was used to isolate peripheral blood mononuclear cells. Before DNA extraction, CD4+ and CD8+ T cells were sorted with FACS or magnetic beads.

The rearrangement joined TRBV19 to TRBJ2-2, with the D gene not confidently named. Sequenced input: sorted CD4+, CD8+, or CD8+CD57+ T cells (not recorded which) from PBMCs. This clonotype originated in a human donor with aplastic anemia. The CDR3 region has the sequence CASIAENTGELFF. The DNA sequence follows: TGTGCCAGTATTGCGGAGAACACCGGGGAGCTGTTTTTT.